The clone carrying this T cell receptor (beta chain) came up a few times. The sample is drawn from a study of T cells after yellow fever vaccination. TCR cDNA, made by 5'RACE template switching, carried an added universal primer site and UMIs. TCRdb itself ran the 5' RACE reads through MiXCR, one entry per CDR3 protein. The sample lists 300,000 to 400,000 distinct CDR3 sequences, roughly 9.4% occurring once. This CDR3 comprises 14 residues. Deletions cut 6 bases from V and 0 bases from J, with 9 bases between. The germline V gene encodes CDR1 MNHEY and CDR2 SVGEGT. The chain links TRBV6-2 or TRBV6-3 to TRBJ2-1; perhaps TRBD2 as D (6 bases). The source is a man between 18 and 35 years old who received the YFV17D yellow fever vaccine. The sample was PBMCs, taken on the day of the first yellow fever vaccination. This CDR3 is CASRVSGSYNEQFF. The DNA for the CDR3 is TGTGCCAGCAGGGTTAGCGGCTCCTACAATGAGCAGTTCTTC.